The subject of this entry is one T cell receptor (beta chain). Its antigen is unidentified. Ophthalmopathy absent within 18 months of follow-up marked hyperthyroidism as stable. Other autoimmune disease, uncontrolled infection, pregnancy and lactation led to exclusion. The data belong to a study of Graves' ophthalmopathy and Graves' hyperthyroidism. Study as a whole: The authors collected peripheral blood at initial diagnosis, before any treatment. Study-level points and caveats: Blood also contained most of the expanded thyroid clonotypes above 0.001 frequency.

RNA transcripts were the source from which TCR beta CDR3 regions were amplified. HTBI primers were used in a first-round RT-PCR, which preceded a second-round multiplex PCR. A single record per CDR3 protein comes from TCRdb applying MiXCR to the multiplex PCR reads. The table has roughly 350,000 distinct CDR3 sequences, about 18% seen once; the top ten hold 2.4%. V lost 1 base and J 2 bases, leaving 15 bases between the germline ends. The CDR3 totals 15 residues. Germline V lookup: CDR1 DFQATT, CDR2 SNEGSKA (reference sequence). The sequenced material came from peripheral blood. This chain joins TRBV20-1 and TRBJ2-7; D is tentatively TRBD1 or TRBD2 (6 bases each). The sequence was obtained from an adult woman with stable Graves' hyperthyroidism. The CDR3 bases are TGCAGTGCTAGAGCCGGACAGCCGGGGGCCTACGAGCAGTACTTC. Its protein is CSARAGQPGAYEQYF.